Below, 30 T cell receptor beta chains from the same sample are listed, as sequenced in a study of OX40 agonist ivuxolimab in advanced cancers. Method: immunoSEQ multiplex PCR; TCRdb's copy keeps in-frame clones and lacks some. The sample holds approximately 46,000 clones, approximately 88% seen once. The sequencing used CD4+ or CD8+ T cells sorted from blood, collected in a trial of the OX40 agonist ivuxolimab. Receptor source: an adult with an advanced solid tumor such as melanoma, head and neck, liver or kidney cancer.

This clone was counted a few times. The chain carries TRBV2 and TRBJ1-2, with 9 bases aligning to TRBD1. Germline V CDR1 and CDR2: SNHLY, FYNNEI. The V segment lost 1 base and the J segment 4 bases; nucleotides outside the gene matches: 7. This CDR3 comprises 16 residues. In DNA, the CDR3 is TGTGCCAGCAGTGAAGTCCTCCGGGACAGGGCCTATGGCTACACCTTC. This gives the protein CASSEVLRDRAYGYTF.

This chain links TRBV10-2 with TRBJ1-2; TRBD1 agrees at 7 bases. The CDR3 is 16 residues long. The trim removed 3 bases at V and 3 bases at J, leaving 10 bases unmatched. Germline assignment: CDR1 WSHSY and CDR2 SAAADI. The CDR3 loop reads CASSDSIGQEDYGYTF. CDR3 sequence (DNA): TGCGCCAGCAGTGATAGTATAGGACAGGAGGACTATGGCTACACCTTC.

This chain links TRBV19 with TRBJ2-1; D unresolved. Germline CDR1 reads LNHDA; CDR2 reads SQIVND (reference sequence). This CDR3 contains 15 residues. With 3 bases removed from V and 3 bases from J, the gap between germline ends came to 12 bases. The CDR3 region is CASSIDGPLYNEQFF. CDR3 coding DNA: TGTGCCAGTAGTATCGACGGACCACTCTACAATGAGCAGTTCTTC.

This chain uses TRBV6-1 with TRBJ1-1, with 7 bases aligning to TRBD1. Germline V gene lookup returns CDR1 MNHNS and CDR2 SASEGT. The CDR3 has 13 amino acids. The V gene end was trimmed by 6 bases and the J gene end by 5 bases; junction bases not matched to a gene: 6. CDR3 bases: TGTGCCAGCAGCCCAGGGGGGAGTACTGAAGCTTTCTTT. Its translation is CASSPGGSTEAFF.

About this clone itself: Other DNA sequences in the same sample also yield this CDR3. The chain joins TRBV7-3 to TRBJ2-3, with 10 nucleotides matching TRBD2. The length of the CDR3 is 15 residues. V was clipped by 3 bases and J by 6 bases; unmatched bases: 6. Germline-derived CDR1 and CDR2 are SGHTA and FQGTGA. The CDR3 reads CASSLTSGGADTQYF. In DNA form, the CDR3 reads TGTGCCAGCAGCTTGACCAGCGGGGGGGCGGATACGCAGTATTTT.

The chain joins TRBV5-6 to TRBJ2-7; D unclear. Trimming cost V 0 bases and J 5 bases, with 6 bases left between them. CDR1 and CDR2 (germline): SGHDT, YYEEEE. CDR3 size: 12 residues. The CDR3 region is CASSLALNEQYV. In nucleotides, the CDR3 is TGTGCCAGCAGCTTGGCCCTCAACGAGCAGTACGTC.

This clone is labeled as medium-sized (0.01 to 0.1%). This chain uses TRBV27 with TRBJ2-5; the D gene is possibly TRBD2 (5 bases). V lost 2 bases and J lost 5, with 15 bases in between. Germline V gene lookup returns CDR1 MNHEY and CDR2 SMNVEV (reference sequence). CDR3 length equals 15 residues. DNA for the CDR3: TGTGCCAGCAGTTTAGGCCTAGCCCCTAGGGAGACCCAGTACTTC. Translated: CASSLGLAPRETQYF.

In DNA, the CDR3 is TGTGCCAGCAGCTTGTCGGACAGGAACTCCTATAATTCACCCCTCCACTTT. This codes for CASSLSDRNSYNSPLHF. The rearrangement links TRBV5-5 to TRBJ1-6, with TRBD1 matching 7 bases. Germline values: CDR1 SGHKS, CDR2 YYEKEE (reference sequence). The junction had 4 bases not matched to a gene; V was cut back by 1 base and J by 0 bases. The CDR3 is 17 amino acids.

The sample holds a few counts of this clone. The chain joins TRBV7-8 to TRBJ2-1; 7 bases fit TRBD1. The CDR3 is 17 amino acids. The V and J ends lost 5 bases and 5 bases, in that order; junction bases with no gene match: 15. Germline V CDR1 and CDR2: SGHVS, FQNEAQ. The CDR3 protein is CASSPLGEGAVNNEQFF. CDR3 nucleotides: TGTGCCAGCAGCCCACTCGGAGAGGGGGCGGTAAACAATGAGCAGTTCTTC.

The V and J genes are TRBV5-4 and TRBJ1-6; the match to TRBD1 covers 7 bases. The CDR3 is made up of 15 amino acids. J was trimmed by 5 bases and V by 4 bases; bases with no gene match: 6. Germline V lookup: CDR1 SGHNT, CDR2 YYREEE (reference sequence). CDR3 loop: CASSDGQANNSPLHF. The CDR3 DNA follows: TGTGCCAGCAGCGACGGACAGGCAAATAATTCACCCCTCCACTTT.

This chain joins TRBV7-6 and TRBJ2-5; 8 bases line up with TRBD2. The CDR3 runs to 14 residues. Trimming removed 6 bases from V and 5 bases from J; junction bases left unmatched: 8. From germline, CDR1 is SGHVS and CDR2 FNYEAQ. The CDR3 reads CASRDTGGAETQYF. DNA for the CDR3: TGTGCCAGCAGAGACACGGGGGGGGCGGAGACCCAGTACTTC.

This chain links TRBV5-1 with TRBJ2-5; 13 bases fit TRBD2. Trimming at V came to 2 bases and at J to 5 bases, leaving 3 bases not matched to a gene. CDR3 length: 15 residues. The germline CDR1 and CDR2 sequences are SGHRS and YFSETQ. This chain's CDR3 is CASSLGLAGDETQYF. DNA for the CDR3: TGCGCCAGCAGCTTAGGACTAGCGGGGGATGAGACCCAGTACTTC.

In its sample, this clone was seen once. The chain couples TRBV10-2 to TRBJ1-1; D remains unclear. V dropped 3 bases and J dropped 7 bases, with 9 bases sitting between them. The CDR3 length is 12 residues. Germline V gene sequence: CDR1 WSHSY, CDR2 SAAADI. DNA for the CDR3: TGCGCCAGCAGTGATCCCACGTATGAAGCTTTCTTT. It yields the protein CASSDPTYEAFF.

V usage is TRBV28 and J usage is TRBJ2-5; D may be TRBD1 or TRBD2 (5 bases each). Trimming pared 3 bases from V and 5 bases from J, leaving 25 bases between. Germline V CDR1 and CDR2: MDHEN, SYDVKM. The CDR3 runs 18 residues. CDR3 amino acids: CASSFSRTSPGGAETQYF. In nucleotides, the CDR3 is TGTGCCAGCAGTTTCTCCCGCACCTCACCTGGGGGAGCGGAGACCCAGTACTTC. Together with reference TRBV28 and TRBJ2-5, the CDR3 gives the full variable domain: DVKVTQSSRYLVKRTGEKVFLECVQDMDHENMFWYRQDPGLGLRLIYFSYDVKMKEKGDIPEGYSVSREKKERFSLILESASTNQTSMYLCASSFSRTSPGGAETQYFGPGTRLLVL.

This sequence joins TRBV28 and TRBJ2-7; 9 nucleotides agree with TRBD1. Trimming removed 5 bases from V and 1 base from J; junction bases left unmatched: 3. CDR3 length: 14 residues. The V gene's germline CDR1 is MDHEN and CDR2 SYDVKM. The CDR3 reads CASSHGQGSYEQYV. CDR3 in DNA: TGTGCCAGCAGTCACGGACAGGGGTCCTACGAGCAGTACGTC.

This chain uses TRBV28 with TRBJ2-7; 7 positions match TRBD1. The CDR3 has 14 amino acids. Germline lookup yields CDR1 MDHEN and CDR2 SYDVKM. With V trimmed by 3 bases and J by 4 bases, 6 bases remained unmatched. The DNA of the CDR3 is TGTGCCAGCAGTTTCCCCGGCAGGGGGTACGAGCAGTACTTC. This sequence encodes CASSFPGRGYEQYF.

This clone was counted once. The chain links TRBV7-3 to TRBJ2-2; D is perhaps TRBD2 (6 bases). The V end lost 5 bases, the J end lost 4 bases, and 17 bases lay between the germline ends. Germline V gene data show CDR1 as SGHTA and CDR2 as FQGTGA. The CDR3 is made up of 16 amino acids. The CDR3 protein is CASSLYRDSTTGELFF. In nucleotides, the CDR3 is TGTGCCAGCAGCCTCTACCGGGACTCTACCACCGGGGAGCTGTTTTTT. Full variable domain (outside the CDR3, taken from reference TRBV7-3 and TRBJ2-2): GAGVSQTPSNKVTEKGKYVELRCDPISGHTALYWYRQSLGQGPEFLIYFQGTGAADDSGLPNDRFFAVRPEGSVSTLKIQRTERGDSAVYLCASSLYRDSTTGELFFGEGSRLTVL.

This clone was observed a few times. The chain recombines TRBV5-1 with TRBJ1-2; D is uncertain. Germline V gene data show CDR1 as SGHRS and CDR2 as YFSETQ. CDR3 length: 15 amino acids. V lost 4 bases and J 6 bases, leaving 19 bases between the germline ends. The CDR3 sequence: CASSPVTGGKDGYTF. The CDR3 coding sequence is TGCGCCAGCAGCCCTGTGACGGGTGGGAAGGATGGCTACACCTTC.

The chain combines TRBV5-5 with TRBJ2-3; D remains ambiguous. Looked up from germline, CDR1 is SGHKS and CDR2 is YYEKEE (reference sequence). The CDR3 is 15 residues long. Trimming took off 4 bases at V and 5 bases at J, with 17 bases between the two ends. The CDR3 nucleotides are TGTGCCAGCAGCGACGCCATCCTCGGTGGAGATACGCAGTATTTT. Translating it yields CASSDAILGGDTQYF.

The chain employs TRBV4-2 and TRBJ2-5; TRBD1 matches at 7 bases. CDR1 and CDR2 (germline): LGHNA, YNFKEQ. This CDR3 has 15 residues. The V segment lost 5 bases and the J segment 5 bases; nucleotides outside the gene matches: 11. CDR3 protein: CASSLETGPGETQYF. The CDR3 DNA sequence: TGTGCCAGCAGCTTGGAGACAGGGCCGGGGGAGACCCAGTACTTC.

The chain combines TRBV2 with TRBJ2-7, with TRBD2 matching over 7 bases. The CDR3 is 19 amino acids. With 11 bases clipped from V and 2 bases from J, the junction kept 27 bases outside the gene matches. Germline V gene sequence: CDR1 SNHLY, CDR2 FYNNEI. The CDR3 protein is CAVPGEGFQVGVPPYEQYF. The CDR3 DNA sequence: TGTGCCGTACCCGGGGAGGGTTTCCAAGTGGGCGTACCCCCCTACGAGCAGTACTTC.

The V and J genes are TRBV4-1 and TRBJ1-4, with D uncertain. Trimming removed 3 bases at V and 3 bases at J, with 11 bases between. Germline-derived CDR1 and CDR2 are MGHRA and YSYEKL. This CDR3 comprises 15 residues. CDR3 DNA: TGCGCCAGCAGCCAGGTTGGGCAGTCTAATGAAAAACTGTTTTTT. Translating it yields CASSQVGQSNEKLFF.

V gene TRBV7-8 combines with J gene TRBJ2-1; 11 positions match TRBD2. The CDR3 covers 15 residues. The V and J ends lost 5 bases and 7 bases, in that order; junction bases with no gene match: 7. Germline lookup yields CDR1 SGHVS and CDR2 FQNEAQ. The CDR3 protein is CASSTGLAGGNEQFF. DNA of the CDR3: TGTGCCAGCAGCACAGGGTTAGCGGGGGGGAATGAGCAGTTCTTC. The complete variable domain, with remaining parts taken from reference TRBV7-8 and TRBJ2-1, reads GAGVSQSPRYKVAKRGQDVALRCDPISGHVSLFWYQQALGQGPEFLTYFQNEAQLDKSGLPSDRFFAERPEGSVSTLKIQRTQQEDSAVYLCASSTGLAGGNEQFFGPGTRLTVL.

This chain connects TRBV28 to TRBJ2-2, with D maybe TRBD1 (5 bases). V shed 2 bases and J shed 6 bases, with 7 bases lying between them. The CDR3 contains 13 residues. Germline values: CDR1 MDHEN, CDR2 SYDVKM. CDR3 in amino acids: CASSLAGSGELFF. The CDR3 nucleotides read TGTGCCAGCAGTTTAGCAGGGTCCGGGGAGCTGTTTTTT.

The chain joins TRBV28 to TRBJ1-5; 7 bases align to TRBD1. Germline-derived CDR1 and CDR2 are MDHEN and SYDVKM. J gave up 6 bases and V 6 bases, and 14 bases lay outside the gene matches. The CDR3 runs to 16 residues. This CDR3 reads CASSPPQGQLSQPQHF. The CDR3, as DNA: TGTGCCAGCAGCCCCCCCCAGGGACAGCTAAGTCAGCCCCAGCATTTT.

The chain employs TRBV11-2 and TRBJ2-6; D gene unclear. V dropped 4 bases and J dropped 4 bases, with 8 bases sitting between them. CDR1 is SGHAT and CDR2 is FQNNGV in the germline V gene. The CDR3 covers 14 residues. The CDR3 DNA reads as TGTGCCAGCAGCTCCCCACAGGGGGCCAACGTCCTGACTTTC. Translating gives CASSSPQGANVLTF.

V usage is TRBV4-2 and J usage is TRBJ1-1; D remains unclear. Looked up from germline, CDR1 is LGHNA and CDR2 is YNFKEQ. Trimming removed 6 bases at V and 2 bases at J, with 16 bases between. This CDR3 has 15 residues. CDR3: CASSGREAQNTEAFF. Here the CDR3 DNA reads TGTGCCAGCAGTGGGAGGGAGGCCCAAAACACTGAAGCTTTCTTT.

This sequence joins TRBV27 and TRBJ2-1, with 8 bases fitting TRBD1. The V gene end was trimmed by 0 bases and the J gene end by 5 bases; junction bases not matched to a gene: 9. The V gene's germline CDR1 is MNHEY and CDR2 SMNVEV (reference sequence). The length of the CDR3 is 17 residues. CDR3 amino acids: CASSLSPDRAEDNEQFF. CDR3 nucleotide sequence: TGTGCCAGCAGTTTATCCCCGGACAGGGCGGAGGACAATGAGCAGTTCTTC.

This chain links TRBV11-2 with TRBJ2-7; 11 nucleotides line up with TRBD1. The J segment lost 6 bases and the V segment lost 4 bases, leaving 8 bases of the junction unmatched. Germline V CDR1 and CDR2: SGHAT, FQNNGV. The CDR3 extends over 15 amino acids. In nucleotides, the CDR3 is TGTGCCAGCAGCTCCTTGGACAGGGGGCTTGGCGAGCAGTACTTC. It yields the protein CASSSLDRGLGEQYF.

This clone was seen a handful of times. The chain carries TRBV7-9 and TRBJ1-1; D remains ambiguous. CDR1 and CDR2 from the germline V gene are SEHNR and FQNEAQ (reference sequence). Deletions cut 1 base from V and 3 bases from J, with 15 bases between. This CDR3 has 16 amino acids. As DNA, the CDR3 is TGTGCCAGCAGCTTAGATCCAGACGAGGGCGACACTGAAGCTTTCTTT. It is translated as CASSLDPDEGDTEAFF.